What follows is one T cell receptor beta chain and its context. Its antigen is not identified. These data come from a study of shared clonotypes between healthy human individuals. Assay used: immunoSEQ multiplex PCR; TCRdb lists only in-frame clones, some missing. The data contain 2,500,000 or so clones, around 93% of them seen just once; the ten biggest clones take up approximately 0.39%. General study findings and limits: Non-shared clonotypes had lower generation probabilities than clonotypes shared by all four sorted-subset donors. Memory subsets generally showed lower estimated richness than naive subsets.

This CDR3 is built from 13 residues. Trimming cost V 9 bases and J 4 bases, with 12 bases left between them. Germline-derived CDR1 and CDR2 are MNHEY and SVGAGI. The sequence came from a man younger than 35 in good health. Some clones in this sample may be carry-over from other donors' samples. The chain has TRBV6-5 and TRBJ1-4; D is undetermined. Material: naive CD4+ T cells from PBMCs. The subset here: CD45RA+ positively selected. In DNA, the CDR3 is TGTGCCAGTAAACAGCCACTTAATGAAAAACTGTTTTTT. This encodes CASKQPLNEKLFF.